The 2 T cell receptor beta chains listed next were all sequenced from one sample in a study of blood T cells in healthy people across ages. With a J-beta primer mix and a sample-barcoded 5' primer, a second PCR ran about 7 to 11 cycles. MiXCR was run by TCRdb on the 5' RACE reads, yielding one entry per CDR3 protein. The sample consists of approximately 800,000 distinct CDR3 sequences, 25% of them appearing once. The sample was also reused in another study, on T cells of mothers and their children.

The sample comprised blood. These receptors all stem from a boy younger than 18 in good health.

The chain links TRBV7-3 to TRBJ1-5; 8 bases align to TRBD1. Unmatched junction bases numbered 11, after V lost 5 bases and J lost 2 bases. From germline, CDR1 is SGHTA and CDR2 FQGTGA. CDR3 size: 17 residues. CDR3 protein: CASSPGQGTVGNQPQHF. DNA of the CDR3: TGTGCCAGCAGCCCCGGACAGGGTACGGTAGGCAATCAGCCCCAGCATTTT.

This clonotype was seen a handful of times. The V and J genes are TRBV29-1 and TRBJ2-1; maybe TRBD2 (5 bases). With 7 bases removed from V and 0 bases from J, the gap between germline ends came to 13 bases. The CDR3 covers 14 residues. The germline gives CDR1 SQVTM, CDR2 ANQGSEA. CDR3 DNA sequence: TGCAGCGCCCGAGGGTACAGCTCCTACAATGAGCAGTTCTTC. Residues: CSARGYSSYNEQFF.